Below, one T cell receptor beta chain is given with its context. Its antigen has not been determined. Base qualities were left out, and no much larger clone turns up one base away. Genomic DNA extracted from peripheral blood, rather than sorted cells or RNA, was used as the source for amplification of TCR beta rearrangements. CDR1 DFQATT and CDR2 SNEGSKA are derived from the germline V gene (reference sequence). The CDR3 has 14 amino acids, counting the end cysteine and phenylalanine. The sequence is cut down to CDR3 DNA, 42 bases in frame from base 1. The V end loses 6 bases and the J end loses 0 bases, and a stretch of 15 bases separates them. This specimen belongs to a study of T cell repertoires in aging, cancer and after chemotherapy (dated by TCRdb to between 2018 and 2021). About the full investigation: Six donor age groups were covered, ranging from 30 or younger up to 70 or older, and each group contained at least three individuals. The full dataset contained 8.5 million to 10 million TCR reads. In the solid tumor group, the paired samples taken before and after chemotherapy came from patients with brain tumors (glioblastoma) who were receiving therapy based on temozolomide. The cohort comprised 218 cancer patients, over 90 with hematological and fewer than 140 with solid cancers, plus 95 healthy donors as a reference group. To look at immunoaging and at how T cells reconstitute after chemotherapy, the study profiled TCR beta repertoires in peripheral blood from both healthy donors and cancer patients.

Multiplex touch-down PCR with a mixed TRB-A/B primer pool was used to amplify rearranged TRB sequences covering the V, D and J segments. Illumina adapters and sample indices were attached to the amplicons through two consecutive PCR reactions run with Phusion HS II polymerase. After gel purification with the NucleoSpin Gel and PCR Clean-up kit, the amplicons were checked using Qubit and an Agilent 2100 Bioanalyzer. The libraries were sequenced on an Illumina MiSeq with 600-cycle, single-indexed, paired-end runs. The authors' pipeline ran thus. MiXCR versions 2.12 and 3.0.5 were used to process TRB sequences. Each unique CDR3 nucleotide sequence counted as one clone, and only productive sequences with at least two reads were retained. Repertoire metrics included Shannon diversity, evenness, clonality (one minus evenness), and alpha-parameterized diversity profiles from alpha 0 to 5. The IGoR algorithm was used to compute generation probabilities of clones in paired pre- and post-chemotherapy samples. TCRdb applied fastp at Q25 and MiXCR to the public reads, then kept only in-frame beta chains. Rows merge per CDR3 protein into single entries with the most common DNA and genes. TCRdb, rather than the study authors, made the V and J calls. The sample records some 2,400 distinct CDR3 sequences, nearly 45% of which are singletons. The ten largest clones represent around 40% of the sample.

Here is what the overall study found, with its caveats: Declining TCR diversity with age in healthy donors was mainly explained by loss of richness; in cancer patients, loss of evenness also contributed. According to the authors, the repertoire data do not permit conclusions about immunological memory after chemotherapy. In both cancer cohorts, median generation probability rose over the chemotherapy interval, which suggests that the repertoire was reconstituted through rebound thymic output. Significantly lower blood TCR diversity and higher clonality were observed in untreated patients with hematological or solid cancers than in age-matched healthy donors.

The sequence derives from a human donor with a solid tumor. This chain joins TRBV20-1 to TRBJ2-7; no confident D gene assignment can be made. The sequenced sample was blood. For the CDR3, the sequence is CSARRTLSSYEQYF. The DNA sequence is TGCAGTGCAAGAAGGACCTTGAGCTCCTACGAGCAGTACTTC.